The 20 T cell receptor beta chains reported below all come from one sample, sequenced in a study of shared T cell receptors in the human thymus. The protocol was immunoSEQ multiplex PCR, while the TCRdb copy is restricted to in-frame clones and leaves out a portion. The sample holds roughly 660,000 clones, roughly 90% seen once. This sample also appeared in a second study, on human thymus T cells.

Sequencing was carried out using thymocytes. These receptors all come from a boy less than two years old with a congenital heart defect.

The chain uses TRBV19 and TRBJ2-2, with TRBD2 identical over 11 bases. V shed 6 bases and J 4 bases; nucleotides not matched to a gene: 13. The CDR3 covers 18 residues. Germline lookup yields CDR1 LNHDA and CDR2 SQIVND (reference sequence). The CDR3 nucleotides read TGTGCCAGTAGCGCCCCCTTAGCGGGAGGGGACGGCACCGGGGAGCTGTTTTTT. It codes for CASSAPLAGGDGTGELFF.

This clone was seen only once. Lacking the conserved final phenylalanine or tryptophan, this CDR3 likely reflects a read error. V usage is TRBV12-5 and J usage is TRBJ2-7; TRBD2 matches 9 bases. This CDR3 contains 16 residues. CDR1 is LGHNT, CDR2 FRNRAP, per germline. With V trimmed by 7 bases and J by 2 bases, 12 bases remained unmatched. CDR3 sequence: CASAKVGASGTYEQYL. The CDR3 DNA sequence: TGTGCTAGTGCCAAAGTCGGGGCTAGCGGGACCTACGAGCAGTACCTC.

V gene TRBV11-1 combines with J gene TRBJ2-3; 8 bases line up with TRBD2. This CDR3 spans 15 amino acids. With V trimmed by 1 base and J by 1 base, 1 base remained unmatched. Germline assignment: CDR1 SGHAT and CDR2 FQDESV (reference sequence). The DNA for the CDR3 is TGTGCCAGCAGCTTAGGGCGGGAGGGCACAGATACGCAGTATTTT. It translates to CASSLGREGTDTQYF. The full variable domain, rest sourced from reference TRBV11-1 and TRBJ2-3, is EAEVAQSPRYKITEKSQAVAFWCDPISGHATLYWYRQILGQGPELLVQFQDESVVDDSQLPKDRFSAERLKGVDSTLKIQPAELGDSAMYLCASSLGREGTDTQYFGPGTRLTVL.

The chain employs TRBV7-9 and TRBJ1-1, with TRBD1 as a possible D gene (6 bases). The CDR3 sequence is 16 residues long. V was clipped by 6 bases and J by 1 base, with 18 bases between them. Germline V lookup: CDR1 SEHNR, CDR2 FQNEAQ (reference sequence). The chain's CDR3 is CASSPRGRQKNTEAFF. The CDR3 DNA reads TGTGCCAGCAGTCCCAGGGGCCGCCAGAAGAACACTGAAGCTTTCTTT.

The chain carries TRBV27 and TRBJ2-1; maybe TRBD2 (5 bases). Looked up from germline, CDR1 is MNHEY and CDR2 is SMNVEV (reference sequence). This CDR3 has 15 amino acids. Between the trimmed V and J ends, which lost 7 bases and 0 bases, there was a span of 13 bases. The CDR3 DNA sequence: TGTGCCAGCACCGTCGGGGAGAGCTCCTACAATGAGCAGTTCTTC. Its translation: CASTVGESSYNEQFF.

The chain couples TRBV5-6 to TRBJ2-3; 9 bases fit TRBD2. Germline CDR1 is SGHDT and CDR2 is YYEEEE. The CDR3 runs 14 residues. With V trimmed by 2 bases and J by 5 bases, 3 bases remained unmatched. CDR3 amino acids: CASSLVLAGDTQYF. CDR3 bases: TGTGCCAGCAGCTTAGTACTAGCGGGAGATACGCAGTATTTT.

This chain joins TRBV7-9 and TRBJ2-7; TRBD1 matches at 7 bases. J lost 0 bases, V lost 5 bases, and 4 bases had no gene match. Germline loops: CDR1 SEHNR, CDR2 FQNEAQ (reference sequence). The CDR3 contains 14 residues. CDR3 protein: CASSPGQSSYEQYF. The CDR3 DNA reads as TGTGCCAGCAGCCCGGGACAGAGCTCCTACGAGCAGTACTTC.

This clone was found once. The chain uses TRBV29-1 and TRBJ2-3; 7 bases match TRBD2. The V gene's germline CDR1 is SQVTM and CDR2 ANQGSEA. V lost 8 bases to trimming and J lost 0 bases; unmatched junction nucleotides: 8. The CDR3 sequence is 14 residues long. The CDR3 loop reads CSLGGEPSTDTQYF. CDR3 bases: TGCAGCCTTGGGGGGGAGCCTAGCACAGATACGCAGTATTTT.

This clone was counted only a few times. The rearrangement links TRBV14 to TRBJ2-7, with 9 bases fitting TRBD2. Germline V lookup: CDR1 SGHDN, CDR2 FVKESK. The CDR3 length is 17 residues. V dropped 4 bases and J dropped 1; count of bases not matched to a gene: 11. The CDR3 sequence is CASSPKQTSGSSYEQYF. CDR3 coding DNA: TGTGCCAGCAGCCCGAAACAGACTAGCGGTTCATCCTACGAGCAGTACTTC.

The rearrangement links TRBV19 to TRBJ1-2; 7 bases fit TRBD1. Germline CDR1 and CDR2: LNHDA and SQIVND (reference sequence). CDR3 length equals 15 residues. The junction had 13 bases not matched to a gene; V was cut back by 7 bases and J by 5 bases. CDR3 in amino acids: CASTQRDSLLYGYTF. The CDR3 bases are TGTGCCAGTACTCAAAGGGACAGCCTTCTATATGGCTACACCTTC.

Here the CDR3 DNA reads TGTGCCAGCAGTTACTCGAGCACCGGGGAGCTGTTTTTT. It specifies CASSYSSTGELFF. This rearrangement joins TRBV6-5 to TRBJ2-2; D unclear. The CDR3 consists of 13 residues. Germline-derived CDR1 and CDR2 are MNHEY and SVGAGI. Trimming stripped 0 bases from V and 4 bases from J, with 3 bases between.

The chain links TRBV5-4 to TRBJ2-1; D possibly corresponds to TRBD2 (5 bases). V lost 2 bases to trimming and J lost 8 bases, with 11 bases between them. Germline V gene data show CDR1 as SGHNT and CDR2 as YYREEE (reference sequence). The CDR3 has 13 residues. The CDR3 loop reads CASSLTSGDEQFF. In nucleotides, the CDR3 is TGTGCCAGCAGCTTAACTAGTGGCGATGAGCAGTTCTTC.

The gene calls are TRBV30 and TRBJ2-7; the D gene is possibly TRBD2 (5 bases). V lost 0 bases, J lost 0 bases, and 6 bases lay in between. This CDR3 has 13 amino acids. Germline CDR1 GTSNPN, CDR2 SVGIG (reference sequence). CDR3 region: CAWSVGVSYEQYF. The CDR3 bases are TGTGCCTGGAGTGTCGGGGTCTCCTACGAGCAGTACTTC.

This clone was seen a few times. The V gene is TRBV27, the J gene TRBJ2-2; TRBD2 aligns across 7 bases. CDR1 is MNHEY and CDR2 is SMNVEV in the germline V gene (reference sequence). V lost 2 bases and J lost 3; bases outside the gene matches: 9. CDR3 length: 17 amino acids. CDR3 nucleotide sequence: TGTGCCAGCAGTTTAACGGCGGGAGTGATGGACACCGGGGAGCTGTTTTTT. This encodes CASSLTAGVMDTGELFF.

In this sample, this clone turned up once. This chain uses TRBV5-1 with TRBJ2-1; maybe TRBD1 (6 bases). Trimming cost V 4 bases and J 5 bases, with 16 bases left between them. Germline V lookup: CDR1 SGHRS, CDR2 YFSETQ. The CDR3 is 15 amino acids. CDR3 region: CASSPRPGVNNEQFF. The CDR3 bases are TGCGCCAGCAGCCCCCGGCCAGGGGTCAACAATGAGCAGTTCTTC.

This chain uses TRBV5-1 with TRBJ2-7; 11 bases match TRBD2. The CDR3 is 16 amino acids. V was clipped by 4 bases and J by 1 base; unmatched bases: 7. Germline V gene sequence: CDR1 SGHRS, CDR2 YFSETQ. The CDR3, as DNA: TGCGCCAGCAGCCGAACTAGCGGGAGCCCTTCCTACGAGCAGTACTTC. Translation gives CASSRTSGSPSYEQYF.

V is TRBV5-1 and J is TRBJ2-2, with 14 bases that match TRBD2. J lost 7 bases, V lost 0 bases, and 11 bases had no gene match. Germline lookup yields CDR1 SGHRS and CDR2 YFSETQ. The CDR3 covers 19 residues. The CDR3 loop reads CASSLVVTSGRATDGELFF. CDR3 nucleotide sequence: TGCGCCAGCAGCTTGGTCGTGACTAGCGGGAGGGCCACTGACGGGGAGCTGTTTTTT. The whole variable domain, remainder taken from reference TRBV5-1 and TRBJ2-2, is KAGVTQTPRYLIKTRGQQVTLSCSPISGHRSVSWYQQTPGQGLQFLFEYFSETQRNKGNFPGRFSGRQFSNSRSEMNVSTLELGDSALYLCASSLVVTSGRATDGELFFGEGSRLTVL.

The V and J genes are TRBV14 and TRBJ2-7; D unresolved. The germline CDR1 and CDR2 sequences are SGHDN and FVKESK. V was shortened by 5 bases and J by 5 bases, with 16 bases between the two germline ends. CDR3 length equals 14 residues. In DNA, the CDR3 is TGTGCCAGCAGCTCCTTCCTGTTCCTAAACGAGCAGTACTTC. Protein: CASSSFLFLNEQYF.

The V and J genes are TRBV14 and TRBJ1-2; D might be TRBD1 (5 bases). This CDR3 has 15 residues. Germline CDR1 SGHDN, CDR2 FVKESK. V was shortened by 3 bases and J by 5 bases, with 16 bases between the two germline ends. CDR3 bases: TGTGCCAGCAGCCATACCCGGGGGGGAGGGTATGGCTACACCTTC. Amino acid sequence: CASSHTRGGGYGYTF.

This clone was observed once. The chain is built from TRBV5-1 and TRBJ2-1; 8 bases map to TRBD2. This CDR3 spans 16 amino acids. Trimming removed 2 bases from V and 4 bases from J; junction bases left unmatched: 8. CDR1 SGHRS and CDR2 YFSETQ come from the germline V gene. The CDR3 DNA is TGCGCCAGCAGCTTATTAGCGGGGCGCGGTTACAATGAGCAGTTCTTC. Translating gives CASSLLAGRGYNEQFF.